This T cell receptor beta chain was obtained from a study of blood T cell repertoires in COVID-19. TCRdb keeps only in-frame clones here, not all; method: immunoSEQ multiplex PCR. The sample contains under 400,000 clones, roughly 85% of which appear only once. The CDR3 runs 14 residues. CDR1 and CDR2 (germline): LGHNA, YNFKEQ. V was trimmed by 1 base and J by 3 bases, leaving 7 bases between them. Sequencing used PBMCs or T cells enriched from blood (not recorded which). J is TRBJ1-3 and V is TRBV4-2; D remains ambiguous. The receptor comes from a woman in her thirties or forties with acute COVID-19. CDR3 sequence reads: CASSQGGRGNTIYF. The DNA of the CDR3 is TGTGCCAGCAGCCAAGGAGGTCGTGGAAACACCATATATTTT.